This T cell receptor (beta chain) is from a study of CD8+ T cells in alopecia areata. Study-wide results and limits: Especially in alopecia totalis/universalis, lesional scalp showed greater clonality than normal scalp did.

This clone was observed once. Its antigen is undetermined. As to treatment: oral pan-JAK inhibitor, 5-10 mg twice daily. Starting from PBMCs, sorting isolated CD4+ and CD8+ T cells. The V and J ends lost 0 bases and 8 bases respectively, with 20 bases between them. This CDR3 comprises 16 residues. Germline V CDR1 and CDR2: SGHRS, YFSETQ. Extraction of RNA preceded its reverse transcription into cDNA, which served as the sequencing template. Here immunoSEQ multiplex PCR was the method, and the copy in TCRdb shows in-frame clones only, minus some. The sample yields more than 200,000 clones, 40% to 55% seen once.

The rearrangement links TRBV5-1 to TRBJ1-2; D might be TRBD1 (6 bases). The source is a human donor with alopecia areata. Source: CD4+ T cells sorted from blood, taken at approximately week 39, from a patient treated with tofacitinib. CDR3 bases: TGCGCCAGCAGCTTGGGGGCCGGGACAATAAACTCGGGCTACACCTTC. Amino acids: CASSLGAGTINSGYTF.